The 23 T cell receptor beta chains reported below all come from one sample, sequenced in a study of PD-L1 blockade in urothelial cancer. Clones were read by immunoSEQ multiplex PCR, and TCRdb kept only the in-frame ones, dropping some. The profile shows some 57,000 clones, more than 80% of them singletons. The time point denotes: pretreatment peripheral blood. Sample: PBMCs, taken around atezolizumab (anti-PD-L1) treatment. The receptors shown here come from a man aged 45 to 65 with urothelial cancer.

The chain joins TRBV29-1 to TRBJ2-2; D is perhaps TRBD1 (6 bases). Germline loops: CDR1 SQVTM, CDR2 ANQGSEA. Trimming took 5 bases from V and 0 from J, leaving 13 bases between them. This CDR3 region has 15 residues. CDR3 DNA sequence: TGCAGCGTTCGGACCGGACAGACGAACACCGGGGAGCTGTTTTTT. Translation gives CSVRTGQTNTGELFF.

This clone was picked up a small number of times. The J gene is TRBJ2-2, the V gene TRBV2; 7 positions match TRBD2. This CDR3 contains 15 residues. J was trimmed by 1 base and V by 6 bases; bases with no gene match: 5. Germline V gene lookup returns CDR1 SNHLY and CDR2 FYNNEI. CDR3 coding DNA: TGTGCCAGCAGAGTTAGCGGGTGGAACACCGGGGAGCTGTTTTTT. This sequence encodes CASRVSGWNTGELFF.

CDR3 DNA: TGTGCCAGTAAACTTGATAGGGGTAGCAATCAGCCCCAGCATTTT. Translation: CASKLDRGSNQPQHF. J is TRBJ1-5 and V is TRBV19; TRBD1 is a possible D gene (5 bases). V gave up 7 bases and J gave up 0 bases, with 13 bases separating them. The V gene's germline CDR1 is LNHDA and CDR2 SQIVND (reference sequence). The CDR3 loop spans 15 amino acids.

The rearrangement links TRBV6-1 to TRBJ1-1; D not resolved. Trimming pared 5 bases from V and 3 bases from J, leaving 4 bases between. The CDR3 length is 11 residues. Germline values: CDR1 MNHNS, CDR2 SASEGT. Written as DNA, the CDR3 is TGTGCCAGCAGTTGGCACACTGAAGCTTTCTTT. Translation: CASSWHTEAFF.

The chain is built from TRBV6-6 and TRBJ2-1, with 10 bases that match TRBD1. V shed 0 bases and J 7 bases; nucleotides not matched to a gene: 3. The CDR3 contains 15 residues. Germline assignment: CDR1 MNHNY and CDR2 SVGAGI (reference sequence). The CDR3 protein is CASSYSRQGANEQFF. CDR3 sequence (DNA): TGTGCCAGCAGTTACTCCCGACAGGGGGCGAATGAGCAGTTCTTC.

On this clone itself: At one boundary the junction diverges from the germline segment, which might be a read error. J is TRBJ1-4 and V is TRBV7-7; the match to TRBD1 covers 11 bases. This CDR3 is built from 15 residues. Germline loops: CDR1 SSHAT, CDR2 FNYEAQ (reference sequence). The CDR3 DNA reads as TGTGCTAGCAGCTCTGGGACAGGGGGATGGGAAAAACTGTTTTTT. It is translated as CASSSGTGGWEKLFF.

In this sample, this clone turned up once. CDR3 amino acids: CATSATGDSSEAFF. The CDR3 DNA follows: TGTGCCACCAGCGCTACAGGGGACAGCAGTGAAGCTTTCTTT. The rearrangement joins TRBV15 to TRBJ1-1; TRBD1 matches at 7 bases. Per the germline V gene, CDR1 is LNHNV and CDR2 is YYDKDF (reference sequence). V was pared by 5 bases and J by 7 bases, with 10 bases of the junction left unmatched. The CDR3 has 14 residues.

The genes are TRBV5-5 and TRBJ2-4; D is possibly TRBD2 (6 bases). CDR1 and CDR2 from the germline V gene are SGHKS and YYEKEE (reference sequence). This CDR3 spans 14 amino acids. V was trimmed by 3 bases and J by 4 bases, leaving 11 bases between them. As DNA, the CDR3 is TGTGCCAGCAGCTCTGGAGGGGCAAAAAACATTCAGTACTTC. Its protein is CASSSGGAKNIQYF.

The chain carries TRBV10-3 and TRBJ2-1, with 9 positions matching TRBD2. This CDR3 contains 15 residues. The germline gives CDR1 ENHRY, CDR2 SYGVKD. With 8 bases clipped from V and 3 bases from J, the junction kept 8 bases outside the gene matches. The CDR3: CAIRGTTSGYNEQFF. DNA for the CDR3: TGTGCCATCCGCGGTACGACTAGCGGCTACAATGAGCAGTTCTTC.

This clone was found once. The V and J genes are TRBV10-3 and TRBJ2-3; 8 bases are shared with TRBD1. Germline CDR1 and CDR2: ENHRY and SYGVKD. The CDR3 sequence is 15 residues long. The V gene end was trimmed by 4 bases and the J gene end by 1 base; junction bases not matched to a gene: 4. The CDR3 DNA reads TGTGCCATCAGTGCGGACAGGGTTGGCACAGATACGCAGTATTTT. Translated, it gives CAISADRVGTDTQYF.

This clone has only one observation. This sequence joins TRBV12-5 and TRBJ1-2; no definite D call. The germline V and J ends were trimmed by 6 bases and 4 bases, with 12 bases remaining between them. CDR1 and CDR2 (germline): LGHNT, FRNRAP. The CDR3 runs 13 residues. In nucleotides, the CDR3 is TGTGCTAGTGGGGCCACGCCTGTCTATGGCTACACCTTC. Residues: CASGATPVYGYTF.

The rearrangement uses TRBV19 and TRBJ2-7; TRBD2 agrees at 9 bases. Trimming cost V 3 bases and J 5 bases; bases outside gene matches: 8. The CDR3 covers 15 residues. Germline CDR1 and CDR2: LNHDA and SQIVND (reference sequence). CDR3 amino acids: CASSMGGLAINEQYF. In DNA form, the CDR3 reads TGTGCCAGTAGTATGGGGGGACTAGCAATCAACGAGCAGTACTTC.

The chain's CDR3 is CASSPRQIGRYGYTF. The CDR3 region has the DNA TGTGCCAGCAGCCCCCGACAAATAGGCCGCTATGGCTACACCTTC. The chain links TRBV7-2 to TRBJ1-2; D not certain. V lost 5 bases to trimming and J lost 4 bases, with 17 bases between them. Germline V gene data show CDR1 as SGHTA and CDR2 as FQGNSA. CDR3 length: 15 residues.

V and J are TRBV28 and TRBJ2-3; TRBD2 aligns across 12 bases. The CDR3 runs 17 residues. The J segment lost 1 base and the V segment lost 6 bases, leaving 8 bases of the junction unmatched. Germline V gives CDR1 MDHEN, CDR2 SYDVKM. The CDR3 spells CASSSGGLAGRTDTQYF. CDR3 coding DNA: TGTGCCAGCAGCTCCGGCGGACTAGCGGGACGCACAGATACGCAGTATTTT.

This clone was detected only once. The chain joins TRBV6-1 to TRBJ1-3, with TRBD1 matching 7 bases. Germline V lookup: CDR1 MNHNS, CDR2 SASEGT. Losses at the gene ends were 7 bases for V and 2 bases for J; bases not matched to a gene: 5. The CDR3 is 14 residues long. For the CDR3, the DNA is TGTGCCAGCACCGGAGGGACAGCTGGAAACACCATATATTTT. This sequence encodes CASTGGTAGNTIYF.

This chain uses TRBV25-1 with TRBJ2-4; 7 bases line up with TRBD1. V lost 3 bases and J lost 2; bases outside the gene matches: 4. Germline V gene data show CDR1 as MGHDK and CDR2 as SYGVNS. The length of the CDR3 is 15 residues. The CDR3 region is CASSDNRGTKNIQYF. In nucleotides, the CDR3 is TGTGCCAGCAGTGATAACAGGGGCACCAAAAACATTCAGTACTTC.

The V gene is TRBV6-5, the J gene TRBJ2-1; D gene uncertain. The V end was cut by 5 bases, the J end by 3 bases, with 8 bases between. CDR1 MNHEY and CDR2 SVGAGI come from the germline V gene. This CDR3 contains 13 residues. CDR3 amino acids: CASSRLRYNEQFF. CDR3 sequence (DNA): TGTGCCAGCAGTAGACTGCGCTACAATGAGCAGTTCTTC.

This clone was counted only a few times. The genes are TRBV6-1 and TRBJ1-1; TRBD1 matches 9 bases. The trim removed 2 bases at V and 1 base at J, leaving 5 bases unmatched. Germline assignment: CDR1 MNHNS and CDR2 SASEGT. CDR3 size: 16 residues. CDR3 nucleotides: TGTGCCAGCAGTGAAACCCCGGGACAGGGGAACACTGAAGCTTTCTTT. It translates to CASSETPGQGNTEAFF.

This clone appeared a few times. The chain is built from TRBV9 and TRBJ2-7; TRBD1 aligns across 9 bases. Germline V CDR1 and CDR2: SGDLS, YYNGEE. The CDR3 sequence is 16 residues long. The V gene end was trimmed by 3 bases and the J gene end by 3 bases; junction bases not matched to a gene: 10. CDR3 sequence reads: CASSALGTGIFYEQYF. CDR3 in DNA: TGTGCCAGCAGCGCCCTGGGGACAGGGATCTTCTACGAGCAGTACTTC.

This chain links TRBV30 with TRBJ2-2; 8 bases fit TRBD1. J gave up 7 bases and V 4 bases, and 5 bases lay outside the gene matches. The length of the CDR3 is 13 residues. From germline, CDR1 is GTSNPN and CDR2 SVGIG (reference sequence). DNA of the CDR3: TGTGCCTGGACGACAGGGGTGGACGGGGAGCTGTTTTTT. Its translation: CAWTTGVDGELFF.

This clone was observed a few times. The chain is built from TRBV10-1 and TRBJ2-1; 15 nucleotides line up with TRBD2. Trimming removed 8 bases from V and 9 bases from J; junction bases left unmatched: 5. There are 14 residues in the CDR3. Per the germline V gene, CDR1 is WNHNN and CDR2 is SYGVQD (reference sequence). The CDR3 DNA follows: TGCGCCAGCGGATGGGGACTAGCGGGGGGTGAGCAGTTCTTC. Protein product: CASGWGLAGGEQFF.

This chain links TRBV15 with TRBJ2-1; 11 positions match TRBD2. The CDR3 runs to 19 residues. With V trimmed by 0 bases and J by 0 bases, 7 bases remained unmatched. Per the germline V gene, CDR1 is LNHNV and CDR2 is YYDKDF (reference sequence). The CDR3 region is CATSRDMASGGSSYNEQFF. CDR3 in DNA: TGTGCCACCAGCAGAGATATGGCTAGCGGGGGGAGCTCCTACAATGAGCAGTTCTTC. The variable domain in full, completed from reference TRBV15 and TRBJ2-1, reads DAMVIQNPRYQVTQFGKPVTLSCSQTLNHNVMYWYQQKSSQAPKLLFHYYDKDFNNEADTPDNFQSRRPNTSFCFLDIRSPGLGDTAMYLCATSRDMASGGSSYNEQFFGPGTRLTVL.

This chain uses TRBV5-1 with TRBJ2-5; 11 nucleotides line up with TRBD2. The CDR3 loop spans 15 amino acids. With V trimmed by 0 bases and J by 4 bases, 2 bases remained unmatched. The germline V gene encodes CDR1 SGHRS and CDR2 YFSETQ. CDR3 bases: TGCGCCAGCAGCTTGGCGCTAGCGGGAGGAGAGACCCAGTACTTC. This sequence encodes CASSLALAGGETQYF.